Listed below are T cell receptor beta chains from one sample, sequenced in a study of Ad26.COV2.S vaccination and SARS-CoV-2 variants. TCRdb's copy holds only in-frame clones and misses some; the assay was immunoSEQ multiplex PCR. The sample consists of approximately 300,000 clones, roughly 84% of them appearing once. The specimen was peripheral blood, collected in a trial of Ad26.COV2.S vaccine versus placebo. Source of these receptors: a person between 18 and 60 years old who received the Ad26.COV2.S COVID-19 vaccine or a placebo. Each CDR3 is given with its conserved first and last residue. A row's size may be missing; if present it is once, few, many or a size class.

size: -; J: TRBJ2-2; V: TRBV1; CDR3: CTSSQDCRPGLAGDNNTGELFF
size: once; J: TRBJ1-2; V: TRBV4-2; CDR3: CASSQDDRDYGYTF
size: once; J: TRBJ2-1; V: TRBV15; CDR3: CATSREGVRGNEQFF
size: -; J: TRBJ2-7; V: TRBV5-1; CDR3: CASSFDRASYEQYF
size: -; J: TRBJ1-2; V: TRBV5-1; CDR3: CASSFGDLDYGYTF
size: -; J: TRBJ2-5; V: TRBV5-4; CDR3: CASSMDGFAKETQYF
size: once; J: TRBJ1-2; V: TRBV24-1; CDR3: CATSDFGTPPGYGYTF
size: -; J: TRBJ1-1; V: TRBV7-8; CDR3: CASSLGRGLRGNTEAFF
size: -; J: TRBJ2-7; V: TRBV18; CDR3: CASSPQRDQTYEQYF
size: -; J: TRBJ2-7; V: TRBV6-5; CDR3: CASSWHINTPYEQYF
size: -; J: TRBJ1-2; V: TRBV10-3; CDR3: CAITPGPRANYGYTF
size: few; J: TRBJ2-7; V: TRBV5-6; CDR3: CASSSRMWGRAYEQYF
size: -; J: TRBJ2-1; V: TRBV5-1; CDR3: CASSTLGRGGHEQFF
size: -; J: TRBJ1-1; V: TRBV4-1; CDR3: CARSRLGGRVSDTEAFF
size: -; J: TRBJ1-5; V: TRBV12-5; CDR3: CASGPGGNQPQHF
size: -; J: TRBJ2-1; V: TRBV3-1/TRBV3-2; CDR3: CASSHYNEQFF
size: -; J: TRBJ1-2; V: TRBV29-1; CDR3: CSVSGAGANYGYTF
size: -; J: TRBJ1-2; V: TRBV30; CDR3: CAWEQGLNYGYTF
size: -; J: TRBJ2-1; V: TRBV7-2; CDR3: CASSIPGLGEQFF
size: -; J: TRBJ1-5; V: TRBV19; CDR3: CASSFPGQGRGNQPQHF
size: -; J: TRBJ2-2; V: TRBV7-9; CDR3: CASSAKSGELSTGELFF
size: -; J: TRBJ2-5; V: TRBV2; CDR3: CASSPTGLQETQYF
size: -; J: TRBJ2-5; V: TRBV30; CDR3: CAWGGLGVSQETQYF
size: once; J: TRBJ1-2; V: TRBV9; CDR3: CASSQGTGLGYGYTF
size: -; J: TRBJ1-2; V: TRBV5-6; CDR3: CASSADRGLGYGYTF
size: -; J: TRBJ1-2; V: TRBV19; CDR3: CASSNRSYGYTF
size: -; J: TRBJ2-4; V: TRBV7-9; CDR3: CASSQGGMAKNIQYF
size: -; J: TRBJ1-1; V: TRBV5-1; CDR3: CASSWNPGTGGSEAFF
size: -; J: TRBJ2-7; V: TRBV30; CDR3: CAWRGPVQSNEQYF
size: -; J: TRBJ2-7; V: TRBV30; CDR3: CAWSVLEGGGWYEQYF
size: -; J: TRBJ1-1; V: TRBV6-5; CDR3: CASSYGGSGTEAFF